Shown below are 29 T cell receptor beta chains from a single sample sequenced in a study of T-cell memory formation after mild COVID-19. Using its own MiXCR run on the 5' RACE reads, TCRdb lists one record per CDR3 protein. The top ten hold around 22% of the sample, which has approximately 350,000 distinct CDR3 sequences, approximately 14% seen once. The sequenced sample consisted of PBMCs or a T cell subset sorted from them (not recorded which). Every receptor here comes from a man aged 18-30 years who had mild COVID-19 (a few samples of this study predate the infection). Cell type and time point are not known.

In this sample, this clonotype turned up many times. V and J are TRBV18 and TRBJ1-5; possibly TRBD1 for D (6 bases). V was trimmed by 1 base and J by 6 bases, leaving 10 bases between them. The CDR3 is 14 residues long. Per the germline V gene, CDR1 is KGHSH and CDR2 is LQKENI. This CDR3 reads CASSPRAGVQPQHF. The CDR3 region has the DNA TGTGCCAGCTCACCACGGGCAGGGGTTCAGCCCCAGCATTTT.

The V and J genes are TRBV7-2 and TRBJ1-6; D call uncertain. V was trimmed by 3 bases and J by 10 bases, leaving 13 bases between them. Per the germline V gene, CDR1 is SGHTA and CDR2 is FQGNSA. This CDR3 comprises 14 residues. The CDR3 DNA reads as TGTGCCAGCAGCTTCGGGCCGGTGGAATCACCCCTCCACTTT. Translating gives CASSFGPVESPLHF.

This clonotype was counted between two and nine times. Mismatch with germline at one junction end may stem from a read error. The V gene is TRBV7-2, the J gene TRBJ2-7; D ambiguous. Germline V gene lookup returns CDR1 SGHTA and CDR2 FQGNSA. CDR3 length: 12 amino acids. Here the CDR3 DNA reads TGTGCCAGCAGCTTACTAGGGTCCGAGCGGTACTTC. Encoded protein: CASSLLGSERYF. Based on the CDR3 plus reference TRBV7-2 and TRBJ2-7, the full variable domain is GAGVSQSPSNKVTEKGKDVELRCDPISGHTALYWYRQSLGQGLEFLIYFQGNSAPDKSGLPSDRFSAERTGGSVSTLTIQRTQQEDSAVYLCASSLLGSERYFGPGTRLTVT.

Note on this clonotype: One junction end disagrees with the germline gene, perhaps due to a read error. The gene calls are TRBV12-3 or TRBV12-4 and TRBJ2-3; D gene uncertain. CDR3 length equals 13 residues. CDR3 nucleotide sequence: TGTGCCAGCAGTTTCCGACCTGCAGAGACGCAGTATTTT. It is translated as CASSFRPAETQYF.

V usage is TRBV4-3 and J usage is TRBJ2-7; D gene uncertain. CDR3 length: 13 amino acids. Looked up from germline, CDR1 is LGHNA and CDR2 is YSLEER. V dropped 0 bases and J dropped 9 bases, with 12 bases sitting between them. The CDR3 bases are TGCGCCAGCAGCCAAGACCCGGGTCATGGGCAGTACTTC. As protein: CASSQDPGHGQYF.

This clonotype has just a few counts. The V gene is TRBV21-1, the J gene TRBJ1-5; the table gives TRBD1 as D, unverified against the DNA. TRBV21-1 is a recognized pseudogene. The CDR3 contains 16 residues. The CDR3 bases are TGTGCCAGCAGCAAAGGGTTGGACAGCTGCAATCAGCCCCAGCATTTT. As protein: CASSKGLDSCNQPQHF.

The rearrangement uses TRBV5-1 and TRBJ1-1; possibly TRBD1 for D (5 bases). The CDR3 contains 14 residues. Germline CDR1 is SGHRS and CDR2 is YFSETQ. V lost 6 bases, J lost 6 bases, and 18 bases lay in between. The CDR3 is CASKLRDFRAEAFF. CDR3 nucleotides: TGCGCCAGCAAATTACGGGACTTCAGAGCTGAAGCTTTCTTT.

This clonotype has at least ten counts. The gene calls are TRBV7-2 and TRBJ1-2; D uncertain. The CDR3 loop spans 13 amino acids. The V and J ends lost 5 bases and 6 bases respectively, with 13 bases between them. Per the germline V gene, CDR1 is SGHTA and CDR2 is FQGNSA. CDR3 residues: CASSPTPQDGYTF. The CDR3 DNA reads TGTGCCAGCAGCCCTACCCCCCAGGATGGCTACACCTTC.

This clonotype was seen repeatedly, ten times or more. The V call is TRBV12-3 or TRBV12-4, the J call TRBJ2-1, with a possible D match to TRBD1 (6 bases). CDR3 length: 17 amino acids. Trimming pared 0 bases from V and 0 bases from J, leaving 12 bases between. The CDR3 protein is CASSLAAQGSSYNEQFF. In DNA form, the CDR3 reads TGTGCCAGCAGTTTAGCGGCCCAGGGGAGCTCCTACAATGAGCAGTTCTTC.

V and J are TRBV27 and TRBJ2-2, with D unclear. Germline V gives CDR1 MNHEY, CDR2 SMNVEV (reference sequence). The CDR3 covers 12 residues. Trimming shortened V by 5 bases and J by 7 bases, and 8 bases separated the two germline ends. CDR3 DNA sequence: TGTGCCAGCAGTCAACGGAACGGGGAGCTGTTTTTT. It translates to CASSQRNGELFF.

This clonotype was detected many times. The chain links TRBV7-2 to TRBJ1-5, with D unresolved. The germline V and J ends were trimmed by 4 bases and 7 bases, with 20 bases remaining between them. This CDR3 has 16 residues. Germline V gene data show CDR1 as SGHTA and CDR2 as FQGNSA. The DNA of the CDR3 is TGTGCCAGCAGCTCCCAGGCGTACGGGGTTGGACAGCCCCAGCATTTT. As protein: CASSSQAYGVGQPQHF.

The V call is TRBV7-6, the J call TRBJ1-1, with unresolved D. Trimming took off 1 base at V and 3 bases at J, with 9 bases between the two ends. The CDR3 has 14 amino acids. From germline, CDR1 is SGHVS and CDR2 FNYEAQ. The CDR3 loop reads CASSLGGSYTEAFF. The CDR3 nucleotides read TGTGCCAGCAGCTTAGGAGGCAGTTACACTGAAGCTTTCTTT.

This clonotype was observed a handful of times. The chain has TRBV5-1 and TRBJ2-7; D is perhaps TRBD1 or TRBD2 (5 bases each). V dropped 2 bases and J dropped 2 bases, with 11 bases sitting between them. Germline V gene lookup returns CDR1 SGHRS and CDR2 YFSETQ. The CDR3 is made up of 14 amino acids. This CDR3 reads CASSFTGAPYEQYF. The CDR3 nucleotides are TGCGCCAGCAGCTTCACCGGGGCCCCCTACGAGCAGTACTTC.

This clonotype turned up a few times. The DNA for the CDR3 is TGTGCCAGCAGCGTAGCGGGGGGCCAATCCGGGGAGCTGTTTTTT. Translated: CASSVAGGQSGELFF. J is TRBJ2-2 and V is TRBV9; possibly TRBD2 for D (7 bases). The germline V and J ends were trimmed by 0 bases and 6 bases, with 12 bases remaining between them. The CDR3 consists of 15 residues. Germline loops: CDR1 SGDLS, CDR2 YYNGEE.

This clonotype was observed at least ten times. This chain links TRBV5-6 with TRBJ2-7; 13 positions match TRBD2. The CDR3 length is 19 residues. Germline lookup yields CDR1 SGHDT and CDR2 YYEEEE. J was trimmed by 4 bases and V by 0 bases; bases with no gene match: 13. CDR3 sequence (DNA): TGTGCCAGCAGCTTGGGGGAGGGTGGACTAGCGGGGGTCTCGTACGAGCAGTACGTC. Its protein is CASSLGEGGLAGVSYEQYV.

This clonotype was detected only a few times. CDR3 protein: CASSLGLTLSADTQYF. DNA for the CDR3: TGTGCCAGCAGCTTGGGATTAACTCTTAGCGCAGATACGCAGTATTTT. This rearrangement joins TRBV5-6 to TRBJ2-3, with D possibly being TRBD2 (5 bases). V lost 0 bases and J lost 4, with 15 bases in between. Germline-derived CDR1 and CDR2 are SGHDT and YYEEEE. The CDR3 is made up of 16 amino acids.

This clonotype was detected a few times. The V gene is TRBV6-2 or TRBV6-3, the J gene TRBJ1-5; D remains ambiguous. This CDR3 comprises 12 residues. Looked up from germline, CDR1 is MNHEY and CDR2 is SVGEGT. The V and J ends lost 6 bases and 6 bases respectively, with 9 bases between them. CDR3 loop: CASSLVSQPQHF. The DNA of the CDR3 is TGTGCCAGCAGCCTCGTATCTCAGCCCCAGCATTTT.

V gene TRBV4-2 combines with J gene TRBJ1-6, with 7 positions matching TRBD1. There are 17 residues in the CDR3. Germline V lookup: CDR1 LGHNA, CDR2 YNFKEQ. With V trimmed by 0 bases and J by 7 bases, 9 bases remained unmatched. CDR3 region: CASSQDRPGQRNSPLHF. DNA of the CDR3: TGTGCCAGCAGCCAAGACAGGCCGGGACAGAGAAATTCACCCCTCCACTTT.

The table lists this clonotype with a few counts. The V and J genes are TRBV4-1 and TRBJ2-3; perhaps TRBD2 as D (6 bases). Trimming cost V 3 bases and J 0 bases, with 7 bases left between them. CDR3 length: 14 residues. Germline values: CDR1 MGHRA, CDR2 YSYEKL. The CDR3 loop is CASSQRGSTDTQYF. The CDR3 DNA reads as TGCGCCAGCAGCCAGCGGGGAAGCACAGATACGCAGTATTTT.

V gene TRBV7-2 combines with J gene TRBJ1-2, with D possibly TRBD1 on 6 matching bases. Germline values: CDR1 SGHTA, CDR2 FQGNSA. The CDR3 contains 14 residues. The V end lost 3 bases, the J end lost 7 bases, and 15 bases lay between the germline ends. CDR3 sequence (DNA): TGTGCCAGCAGCTTCCCACAGGGTTTGGGTGGCTACACCTTC. Its translation is CASSFPQGLGGYTF.

This clonotype was counted only a few times. The chain is built from TRBV12-5 and TRBJ2-5; the D call may be TRBD1 or TRBD2 (6 bases each). The CDR3 loop spans 13 amino acids. Germline V gene lookup returns CDR1 LGHNT and CDR2 FRNRAP. Trimming shortened V by 5 bases and J by 3 bases, and 10 bases separated the two germline ends. CDR3 nucleotides: TGTGCTAGTGGTGCGGGACAAGAAGAGACCCAGTACTTC. It specifies CASGAGQEETQYF. Based on the CDR3 plus reference TRBV12-5 and TRBJ2-5, the full variable domain is DARVTQTPRHKVTEMGQEVTMRCQPILGHNTVFWYRQTMMQGLELLAYFRNRAPLDDSGMPKDRFSAEMPDATLATLKIQPSEPRDSAVYFCASGAGQEETQYFGPGTRLLVL.

The rearrangement uses TRBV12-3 or TRBV12-4 and TRBJ2-6, with D hard to call. V was trimmed by 5 bases and J by 0 bases, leaving 14 bases between them. The CDR3 consists of 17 residues. The CDR3 region has the DNA TGTGCCAGCAGTCCCAGGCTACCGACCTCTGGGGCCAACGTCCTGACTTTC. This gives the protein CASSPRLPTSGANVLTF.

The chain combines TRBV14 with TRBJ2-2; 8 bases align to TRBD1. Germline V gene sequence: CDR1 SGHDN, CDR2 FVKESK. The CDR3 loop spans 15 amino acids. The trim removed 2 bases at V and 6 bases at J, leaving 5 bases unmatched. DNA of the CDR3: TGTGCCAGCAGCCAACAGGGGGCTATAGCCGGGGAGCTGTTTTTT. Translating gives CASSQQGAIAGELFF.

This clonotype has a single count. The rearrangement links TRBV19 to TRBJ2-2; perhaps D is TRBD1 or TRBD2 (5 bases each). Trimming cost V 6 bases and J 1 base, with 15 bases left between them. This CDR3 comprises 16 residues. Looked up from germline, CDR1 is LNHDA and CDR2 is SQIVND (reference sequence). CDR3 nucleotides: TGTGCCAGTAGATTGGGACCGTCCGTGAACACCGGGGAGCTGTTTTTT. It translates to CASRLGPSVNTGELFF.

This clonotype came up a few times. The J gene is TRBJ2-5, the V gene TRBV10-3; 7 nucleotides agree with TRBD1. CDR1 is ENHRY, CDR2 SYGVKD, per germline. The CDR3 extends over 14 amino acids. Losses at the gene ends were 6 bases for V and 0 bases for J; bases not matched to a gene: 4. Here the CDR3 DNA reads TGTGCCATCAGCGGAGACAGGGACCAAGAGACCCAGTACTTC. It is translated as CAISGDRDQETQYF.

There are many counts of this clonotype. The rearrangement uses TRBV12-3 or TRBV12-4 and TRBJ1-2; no reliable D call. The V end lost 6 bases, the J end lost 3 bases, and 14 bases lay between the germline ends. The CDR3 has 14 amino acids. The CDR3 spells CASRAGPNHYGYTF. CDR3 in DNA: TGTGCCAGCAGGGCAGGCCCGAATCACTATGGCTACACCTTC.

This clonotype was found a few times. V usage is TRBV29-1 and J usage is TRBJ2-6; D ambiguous. Germline values: CDR1 SQVTM, CDR2 ANQGSEA. Trimming cost V 4 bases and J 0 bases, with 7 bases left between them. The CDR3 is 14 residues long. The CDR3 DNA is TGCAGCGTTGTCGGCCTCTCTGGGGCCAACGTCCTGACTTTC. Encoded protein: CSVVGLSGANVLTF.

The V and J genes are TRBV7-2 and TRBJ2-3; maybe TRBD2 (7 bases). V was shortened by 5 bases and J by 7 bases, with 16 bases between the two germline ends. CDR3 length: 14 amino acids. CDR1 and CDR2 from the germline V gene are SGHTA and FQGNSA. CDR3 protein: CASSRGALSNTQYF. The CDR3 nucleotides read TGTGCCAGCAGCCGGGGGGCCCTATCAAATACGCAGTATTTT.

The rearrangement links TRBV11-2 to TRBJ2-5; 13 bases match TRBD2. The CDR3 has 15 amino acids. J gave up 5 bases and V 3 bases, and 3 bases lay outside the gene matches. Germline-derived CDR1 and CDR2 are SGHAT and FQNNGV. The chain's CDR3 is CASSLTSGGTETQYF. The CDR3 DNA is TGTGCCAGCAGCTTGACTAGCGGGGGGACGGAGACCCAGTACTTC.